This T cell receptor beta chain was profiled in a study of identical twins. TCRdb called the 5' RACE reads again in MiXCR, with one record for every CDR3 protein. The data contain about 520,000 distinct CDR3 sequences, roughly a fifth of them seen just once; the ten biggest clones take up roughly 0.9%. CDR1 is SGHRS and CDR2 is YFSETQ in the germline V gene. The CDR3 covers 12 residues. The trim removed 4 bases at V and 9 bases at J, leaving 6 bases unmatched. This sample was shared with a second study, whose subject was T cells expressing NK-cell markers. In that study: Dominant NKG2C+ clonotype frequencies of roughly 1.0-7.5% of CD8+ T cells were measured in over 5 donors. Researchers report these clonotypes also headed the CD3+CD56-NKG2C+ fraction in a few donors.

Material: CD4+ T cells sorted from blood. The chain employs TRBV5-1 and TRBJ1-1, with TRBD1 matching 7 bases. The TCR originated in a young woman in good health. In DNA, the CDR3 is TGCGCCAGCAGCGATGGGACAGAGAAAGCTTTCTTT. This encodes CASSDGTEKAFF.